This entry is about one TCR beta chain. The data belong to a study of technical replicates of blood from several donors. The assay was immunoSEQ multiplex PCR, and TCRdb's table has in-frame clones only and misses some. The data hold about 62,000 clones, with around 92% observed a single time. Per the germline V gene, CDR1 is ENHRY and CDR2 is SYGVKD. The CDR3 length is 11 residues. Trimming pared 5 bases from V and 7 bases from J, leaving 6 bases between. J is TRBJ2-1 and V is TRBV10-3; D is unclear. The sequencing input was PBMCs. The TCR sequence derives from a human donor in good health. Some clones in this sample may be carry-over from other donors' samples. CDR3 amino acids: CAISSGNEQFF. CDR3 nucleotide sequence: TGTGCCATCAGTTCAGGAAATGAGCAGTTCTTC.